This T cell receptor beta chain originates from a study of blood T cell repertoires in COVID-19. Participants, roughly 18 to 89 years old, spanned 25 or so US areas. Clinical histories supplied by participants themselves formed the basis of cohort assignment. The table came from immunoSEQ multiplex PCR; TCRdb's copy has only in-frame clones and leaves some out. The repertoire has 490,000 or so clones, roughly nine tenths of them found once; the top ten carry 6.5% to 9.5%. Sequencing was done on a sample of PBMCs or T cells enriched from blood (not recorded which). The receptor's source is a woman in her sixties or seventies who had recovered from COVID-19.

CDR3 region: CASSPSSNRADTQYF. The CDR3, as DNA: TGTGCCAGCAGCCCCTCTAGCAACCGTGCAGATACGCAGTATTTT. This chain joins TRBV7-2 and TRBJ2-3, with D perhaps TRBD2 (5 bases). The CDR3 spans 15 residues. CDR1 and CDR2 (germline): SGHTA, FQGNSA. Trimming stripped 5 bases from V and 4 bases from J, with 16 bases between.